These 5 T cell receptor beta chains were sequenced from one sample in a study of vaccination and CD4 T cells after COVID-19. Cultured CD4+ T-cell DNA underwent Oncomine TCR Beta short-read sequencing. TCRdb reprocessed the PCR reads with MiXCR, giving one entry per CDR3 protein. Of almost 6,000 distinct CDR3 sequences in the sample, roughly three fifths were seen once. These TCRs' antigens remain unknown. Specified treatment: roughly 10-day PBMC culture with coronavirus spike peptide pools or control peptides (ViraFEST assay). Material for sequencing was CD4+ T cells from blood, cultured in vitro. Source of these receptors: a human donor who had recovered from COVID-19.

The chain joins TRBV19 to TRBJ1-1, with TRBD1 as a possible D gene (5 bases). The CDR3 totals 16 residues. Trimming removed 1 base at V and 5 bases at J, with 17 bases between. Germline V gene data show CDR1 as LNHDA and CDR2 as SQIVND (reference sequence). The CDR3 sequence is CASSIGVGAGGTEAFF. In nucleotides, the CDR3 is TGTGCCAGTAGTATAGGTGTTGGGGCTGGAGGGACTGAAGCTTTCTTT.

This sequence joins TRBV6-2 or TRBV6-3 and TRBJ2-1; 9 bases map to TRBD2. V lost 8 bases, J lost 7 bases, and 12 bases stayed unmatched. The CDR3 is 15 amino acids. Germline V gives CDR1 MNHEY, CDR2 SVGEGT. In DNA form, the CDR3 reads TGTGCCAGCGGATCCGGCGGGGGGGCGACGAATGAGCAGTTCTTC. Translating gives CASGSGGGATNEQFF.

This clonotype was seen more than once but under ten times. This CDR3 reads CASSPSGQAYGYTF. For the CDR3, the DNA is TGCGCCAGCAGTCCTTCCGGACAGGCCTATGGCTACACCTTC. The J gene is TRBJ1-2, the V gene TRBV10-1; 7 positions match TRBD1. The V and J ends lost 5 bases and 4 bases, in that order; junction bases with no gene match: 7. The CDR3 consists of 14 residues. Germline CDR1 is WNHNN and CDR2 is SYGVQD (reference sequence).

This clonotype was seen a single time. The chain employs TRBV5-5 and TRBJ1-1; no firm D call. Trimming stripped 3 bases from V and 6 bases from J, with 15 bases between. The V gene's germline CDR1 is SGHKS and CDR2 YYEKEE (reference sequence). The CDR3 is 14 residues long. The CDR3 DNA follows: TGTGCCAGCAGCTGGAATGTGGGGTCCGCTGAAGCTTTCTTT. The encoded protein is CASSWNVGSAEAFF.

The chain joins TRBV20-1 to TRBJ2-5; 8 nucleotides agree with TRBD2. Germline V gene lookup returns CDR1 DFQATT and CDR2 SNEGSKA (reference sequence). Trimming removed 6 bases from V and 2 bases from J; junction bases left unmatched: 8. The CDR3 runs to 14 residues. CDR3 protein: CSAPGGGLQETQYF. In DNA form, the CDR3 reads TGCAGTGCCCCGGGAGGGGGACTGCAAGAGACCCAGTACTTC.